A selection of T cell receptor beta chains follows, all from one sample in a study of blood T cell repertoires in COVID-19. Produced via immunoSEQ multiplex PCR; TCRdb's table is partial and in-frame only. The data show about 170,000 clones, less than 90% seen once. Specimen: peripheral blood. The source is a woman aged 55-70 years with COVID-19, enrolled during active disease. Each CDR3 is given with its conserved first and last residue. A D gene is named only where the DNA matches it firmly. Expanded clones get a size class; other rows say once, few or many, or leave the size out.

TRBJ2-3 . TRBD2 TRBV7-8 CASSPLTSAPDTQYF TGTGCCAGCAGCCCCTTGACTAGCGCCCCAGATACGCAGTATTTT
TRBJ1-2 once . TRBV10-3 CAISHVQGSLGYTF TGTGCCATCAGCCATGTACAGGGATCTTTAGGCTACACCTTC
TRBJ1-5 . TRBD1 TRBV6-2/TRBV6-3 CASSSTPGQGARSNQPQHF TGTGCCAGCAGTTCGACCCCGGGACAGGGGGCGCGAAGCAATCAGCCCCAGCATTTT
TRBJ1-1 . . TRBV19 CASSLHPQGRTEAFF TGTGCCAGTAGTCTCCACCCACAGGGAAGGACTGAAGCTTTCTTT
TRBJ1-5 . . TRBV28 CASKTGGSNQPQHF TGTGCCAGCAAAACGGGAGGTTCCAATCAGCCCCAGCATTTT
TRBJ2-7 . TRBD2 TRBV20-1 CSASSELAGGRTYEQYF TGCAGTGCTAGTAGCGAGCTAGCGGGAGGTCGTACCTACGAGCAGTACTTC
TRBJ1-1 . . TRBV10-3 CAISESKGVNTEAFF TGTGCCATCAGTGAGTCAAAGGGGGTGAACACTGAAGCTTTCTTT
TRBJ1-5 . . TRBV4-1 CASSQVIGDSRGQPQHF TGCGCCAGCAGCCAAGTAATCGGCGACAGTCGTGGTCAGCCCCAGCATTTT
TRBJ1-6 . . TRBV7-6 CASSLGQGPEYNSPLHF TGTGCCAGCAGCTTAGGTCAGGGGCCAGAATATAATTCACCCCTCCACTTT
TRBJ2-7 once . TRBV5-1 CASTVGQGLFYEQYF TGCGCCAGCACGGTAGGGCAGGGGCTTTTCTACGAGCAGTACTTC
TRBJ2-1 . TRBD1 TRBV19 CASQDRGDYNEQFF TGTGCCAGCCAGGACAGGGGGGACTACAATGAGCAGTTCTTC
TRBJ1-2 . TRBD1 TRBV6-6 CASRPSPQGAYRGYTF TGTGCCAGCAGACCTAGTCCACAGGGGGCGTATCGCGGCTACACCTTC
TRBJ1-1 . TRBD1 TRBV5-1 CASSLGTGPSLRSTEAFF TGCGCCAGCAGCTTGGGGACAGGGCCCTCTCTACGGTCCACTGAAGCTTTCTTT
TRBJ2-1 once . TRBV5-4 CASSFPRGNEQFF TGTGCCAGCAGCTTCCCTAGGGGAAATGAGCAGTTCTTC
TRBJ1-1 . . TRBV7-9 CASSLEKGGNAFF TGTGCCAGCAGCTTAGAAAAAGGGGGTAATGCTTTCTTT
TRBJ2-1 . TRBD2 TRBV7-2 CASSLSGLASYNEQFF TGTGCCAGCAGCCTCTCAGGACTAGCATCCTACAATGAGCAGTTCTTC
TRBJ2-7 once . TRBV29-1 CSVEAYPGGQYF TGCAGCGTTGAGGCTTATCCCGGGGGGCAGTACTTC
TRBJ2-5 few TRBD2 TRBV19 CASSPAGTSRETQYF TGTGCCAGTAGCCCCGCCGGGACTAGCCGAGAGACCCAGTACTTC
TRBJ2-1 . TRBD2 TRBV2 CASSELKRAGGDEQFF TGTGCCAGCAGTGAATTGAAGCGTGCGGGAGGGGATGAGCAGTTCTTC
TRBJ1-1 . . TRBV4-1 CASSPSEARGGTEAFF TGCGCCAGCAGCCCCTCTGAGGCTCGGGGGGGCACTGAAGCTTTCTTT
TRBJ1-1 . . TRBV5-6 CASSLSAGVVNTEAFF TGTGCCAGCAGCTTGAGCGCAGGGGTCGTGAACACTGAAGCTTTCTTT
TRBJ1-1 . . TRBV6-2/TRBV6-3 CASRYPRNTEAFF TGTGCCAGCAGGTACCCCAGAAACACTGAAGCTTTCTTT
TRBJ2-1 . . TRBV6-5 CASLRSIPSYNEQFF TGTGCCAGCCTCCGGTCTATACCCTCCTACAATGAGCAGTTCTTC
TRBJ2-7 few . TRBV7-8 CASSREATGLSSYEQYF TGTGCCAGCAGCCGAGAGGCAACGGGTCTAAGCTCCTACGAGCAGTACTTC
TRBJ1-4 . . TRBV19 CASSISKGQEEKLFF TGTGCCAGTAGTATCTCTAAGGGGCAAGAGGAAAAACTGTTTTTT
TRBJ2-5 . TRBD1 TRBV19 CASSMGRGLKETQYF TGTGCCAGTAGTATGGGCAGGGGGCTTAAGGAGACCCAGTACTTC
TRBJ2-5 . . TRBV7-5 CARSFRGSSVQETQYF TGTGCCAGAAGCTTTAGGGGGAGTAGCGTCCAAGAGACCCAGTACTTC
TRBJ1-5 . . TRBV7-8 CASSPQTVGLNQPQHF TGTGCCAGCAGCCCACAGACAGTCGGCCTAAATCAGCCCCAGCATTTT
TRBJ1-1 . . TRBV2 CASREISEAFF TGTGCCAGTAGGGAGATCTCTGAAGCTTTCTTT
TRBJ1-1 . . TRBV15 CATSNGGLNTEAFF TGTGCCACCAGCAATGGAGGGCTGAACACTGAAGCTTTCTTT
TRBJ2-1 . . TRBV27 CASSLADTYNEQFF TGTGCCAGCAGTTTAGCGGACACCTACAATGAGCAGTTCTTC
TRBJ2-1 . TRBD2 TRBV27 CASTEVSGRAWGEQFF TGTGCCAGCACCGAAGTGAGCGGGAGGGCCTGGGGTGAGCAGTTCTTC
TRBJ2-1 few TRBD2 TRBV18 CASSPAGGPFDEQFF TGTGCCAGCTCACCGGCGGGAGGGCCTTTTGATGAGCAGTTCTTC
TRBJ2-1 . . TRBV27 CASSSSPILPYNEQFF TGTGCCAGCAGTTCCTCACCTATCCTCCCCTACAATGAGCAGTTCTTC
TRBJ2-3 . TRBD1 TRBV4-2 CASSRPGQGISDTQYF TGTGCCAGCAGCCGACCGGGACAGGGGATTTCAGATACGCAGTATTTT
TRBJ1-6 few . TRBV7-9 CASSSTAGYNSPLHF TGTGCCAGCAGCTCGACAGCCGGTTATAATTCACCCCTCCACTTT
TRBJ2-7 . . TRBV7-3 CASSLRLLDEQYF TGTGCCAGCAGCTTACGCCTACTGGACGAGCAGTACTTC
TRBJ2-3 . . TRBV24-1 CATSERLGGMTDTQYF TGTGCCACCAGTGAGCGACTTGGTGGAATGACAGATACGCAGTATTTT
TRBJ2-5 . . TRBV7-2 CASRRPQETQYF TGTGCCAGCAGGCGGCCCCAAGAGACCCAGTACTTC
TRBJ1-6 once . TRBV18 CASSPTQNSPLHF TGTGCCAGCTCACCTACACAGAATTCACCCCTCCACTTT
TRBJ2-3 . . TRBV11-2 CASSPRGSGTDTQYF TGTGCCAGCAGCCCCCGAGGGTCGGGCACAGATACGCAGTATTTT
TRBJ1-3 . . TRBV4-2 CASSQEGGSGNTIYF TGTGCCAGCAGCCAAGAAGGAGGCTCTGGAAACACCATATATTTT
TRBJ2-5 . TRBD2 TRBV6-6 CASSYPTSVIATQYF TGTGCCAGCAGTTACCCGACTAGCGTGATTGCGACCCAGTACTTC
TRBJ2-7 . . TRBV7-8 CASSFFSDEQYF TGTGCCAGCAGCTTTTTTTCTGACGAGCAGTACTTC
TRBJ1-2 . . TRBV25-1 CASSQGYGYTF TGTGCCAGCAGTCAGGGGTACGGCTACACCTTC
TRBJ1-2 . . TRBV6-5 CATTGSNYGYTF TGTGCCACCACAGGGTCTAACTATGGCTACACCTTC
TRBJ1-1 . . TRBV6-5 CASTKLQGARAEAFF TGTGCCAGCACCAAACTACAGGGCGCGAGGGCTGAAGCTTTCTTT
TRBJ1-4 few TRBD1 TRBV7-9 CASTNAGGIEKLFF TGTGCCAGCACCAACGCAGGGGGAATCGAAAAACTGTTTTTT
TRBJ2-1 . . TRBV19 CASSDIPYNEQFF TGTGCCAGTAGTGACATCCCCTACAATGAGCAGTTCTTC
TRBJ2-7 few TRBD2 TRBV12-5 CASGSTLAGVGEQYF TGTGCTAGTGGTTCGACACTAGCGGGAGTTGGTGAGCAGTACTTC